This entry lists 9 T cell receptor beta chains sequenced from one sample in a study of T cell repertoires in ileal Crohn's disease. Only in-frame clones appear in the TCRdb table, and some are missing; sequencing was by immunoSEQ multiplex PCR. The sample lists more than 4,000 clones, less than 80% occurring once. The sample was ileal tissue. The receptors were sampled from an adult with Crohn's disease.

The chain joins TRBV6-1 to TRBJ1-5; D not resolved. Germline V gives CDR1 MNHNS, CDR2 SASEGT. This CDR3 comprises 13 residues. V was clipped by 11 bases and J by 7 bases, with 18 bases between them. The CDR3 DNA is TGTGCCGCAAGAACCTCCTTCGCGCAGCCCCAGCATTTT. Encoded protein: CAARTSFAQPQHF.

This chain links TRBV6-5 with TRBJ1-1, with D tentatively TRBD1 (5 bases). This CDR3 has 15 amino acids. Per germline, CDR1 MNHEY and CDR2 SVGAGI. V dropped 2 bases and J dropped 3 bases, with 13 bases sitting between them. The CDR3 sequence: CASSYEPGGDTEAFF. In nucleotides, the CDR3 is TGTGCCAGCAGTTACGAACCCGGGGGGGACACTGAAGCTTTCTTT.

The J gene is TRBJ1-1, the V gene TRBV30; D is unresolved. The CDR3 loop spans 15 amino acids. Per the germline V gene, CDR1 is GTSNPN and CDR2 is SVGIG (reference sequence). The germline V and J ends were trimmed by 4 bases and 1 base, with 16 bases remaining between them. In nucleotides, the CDR3 is TGTGCCTGGACGGGGTGGTCAGTGGGGAACACTGAAGCTTTCTTT. Its protein product is CAWTGWSVGNTEAFF.

This sequence joins TRBV27 and TRBJ2-3, with 8 positions matching TRBD2. The CDR3 has 15 residues. Trimming removed 5 bases from V and 0 bases from J; junction bases left unmatched: 4. Germline V gene data show CDR1 as MNHEY and CDR2 as SMNVEV (reference sequence). This CDR3 is CASSLGLASTDTQYF. Written as DNA, the CDR3 is TGTGCCAGCAGTCTTGGACTAGCTAGCACAGATACGCAGTATTTT.

A few counts support this clone. The chain has TRBV9 and TRBJ1-6, with a weak D call TRBD1 (5 bases). The V gene's germline CDR1 is SGDLS and CDR2 YYNGEE. This CDR3 region has 15 residues. With 0 bases removed from V and 5 bases from J, the gap between germline ends came to 9 bases. The CDR3 coding sequence is TGTGCCAGCAGCGTAGCTGTGACAGATAATTCACCCCTCCACTTT. Amino acids: CASSVAVTDNSPLHF.

V usage is TRBV5-1 and J usage is TRBJ2-3; D may be TRBD2 (6 bases). V was cut by 2 bases and J by 8 bases, with 15 bases left in between. The CDR3 has 14 residues. In germline, CDR1 is SGHRS, CDR2 YFSETQ. In DNA, the CDR3 is TGCGCCAGCAGCTTAGAACCGGGACTGGGTACGCAGTATTTT. Translating it yields CASSLEPGLGTQYF. The full variable domain, rest sourced from reference TRBV5-1 and TRBJ2-3, is KAGVTQTPRYLIKTRGQQVTLSCSPISGHRSVSWYQQTPGQGLQFLFEYFSETQRNKGNFPGRFSGRQFSNSRSEMNVSTLELGDSALYLCASSLEPGLGTQYFGPGTRLTVL.

Written as DNA, the CDR3 is TGCGCCAGCAGCCTCCAATCGGGGACTAGCGGGAGGAATGAGCAGTTCTTC. Amino acid sequence: CASSLQSGTSGRNEQFF. The rearrangement joins TRBV4-1 to TRBJ2-1, with TRBD2 matching over 15 bases. CDR1 is MGHRA, CDR2 YSYEKL, per germline. V shed 4 bases, J shed 7 bases, and the junction held 8 bases outside the gene matches. This CDR3 has 17 amino acids.

J is TRBJ2-1 and V is TRBV5-1; TRBD2 aligns across 8 bases. Trimming removed 5 bases from V and 3 bases from J; junction bases left unmatched: 7. The CDR3 length is 15 residues. Germline V gene lookup returns CDR1 SGHRS and CDR2 YFSETQ. CDR3 region: CASSVSSGSYNEQFF. Written as DNA, the CDR3 is TGCGCCAGCAGTGTGTCCAGCGGGAGCTACAATGAGCAGTTCTTC.

This clone was seen only once. The chain recombines TRBV19 with TRBJ2-2; tentatively, D is TRBD1 (6 bases). Deletions cut 6 bases from V and 0 bases from J, with 8 bases between. CDR3 length: 14 amino acids. Germline V gene sequence: CDR1 LNHDA, CDR2 SQIVND (reference sequence). In DNA, the CDR3 is TGTGCCAGTAGCCGGGACACGAACACCGGGGAGCTGTTTTTT. It is translated as CASSRDTNTGELFF.